These 8 T cell receptor beta chains originate from one sample sequenced in a study of response to subunit inactivated influenza vaccine. One entry per CDR3 protein, called by TCRdb with MiXCR from the RT-PCR reads. The sample lists 530,000 or so distinct CDR3 sequences, 10% to 15% occurring once. Source: PBMCs from blood, taken on the day of vaccination. The receptors were gathered from a man in his fifties who received an inactivated influenza vaccine.

The chain couples TRBV6-5 to TRBJ2-7, with D tentatively TRBD2 (6 bases). The germline gives CDR1 MNHEY, CDR2 SVGAGI. V gave up 0 bases and J gave up 0 bases, with 12 bases separating them. The CDR3 is made up of 16 amino acids. The CDR3 DNA is TGTGCCAGCAGTTACTCACCGGAGGGGAGCTCCTACGAGCAGTACTTC. It encodes CASSYSPEGSSYEQYF.

This clonotype was seen only a few times. The chain combines TRBV15 with TRBJ2-7; 11 bases align to TRBD1. V dropped 5 bases and J dropped 2; count of bases not matched to a gene: 5. CDR3 length: 15 amino acids. The V gene's germline CDR1 is LNHNV and CDR2 YYDKDF (reference sequence). The CDR3 DNA is TGTGCCACCAGCTTACGGACAGGGGGCCCCTACGAGCAGTACTTC. It is translated as CATSLRTGGPYEQYF.

This clonotype was seen only a few times. The chain employs TRBV28 and TRBJ2-1, with 10 nucleotides matching TRBD1. V trimming: 3 bases; J trimming: 6 bases; junction bases outside the gene matches: 5. The germline CDR1 and CDR2 sequences are MDHEN and SYDVKM. The CDR3 sequence is 15 residues long. CDR3 in DNA: TGTGCCAGCAGTTTTAGGACAGGGGGATCCAATGAGCAGTTCTTC. It yields the protein CASSFRTGGSNEQFF.

The CDR3, as DNA: TGCAGTGCTAGAGATCTCGGGGCGGGGGGTCAGACCCAGTACTTC. Encoded protein: CSARDLGAGGQTQYF. The chain links TRBV20-1 to TRBJ2-5; 8 bases line up with TRBD2. CDR3 length: 15 residues. CDR1 and CDR2 from the germline V gene are DFQATT and SNEGSKA (reference sequence). With V trimmed by 0 bases and J by 6 bases, 9 bases remained unmatched.

In its sample, this clonotype was seen many times. This chain links TRBV5-1 with TRBJ1-2; D gene unclear. Germline CDR1 reads SGHRS; CDR2 reads YFSETQ. The CDR3 is made up of 15 amino acids. V shed 3 bases and J shed 1 base, with 13 bases lying between them. The CDR3: CASSSTRESNYGYTF. The CDR3 nucleotides are TGCGCCAGCAGCTCAACCCGGGAAAGTAACTATGGCTACACCTTC. Based on the CDR3 plus reference TRBV5-1 and TRBJ1-2, the full variable domain is KAGVTQTPRYLIKTRGQQVTLSCSPISGHRSVSWYQQTPGQGLQFLFEYFSETQRNKGNFPGRFSGRQFSNSRSEMNVSTLELGDSALYLCASSSTRESNYGYTFGSGTRLTVV.

This clonotype has more than one count but fewer than ten. The chain carries TRBV7-9 and TRBJ1-2, with TRBD1 matching 7 bases. The germline V gene encodes CDR1 SEHNR and CDR2 FQNEAQ (reference sequence). V trimming: 1 base; J trimming: 4 bases; junction bases outside the gene matches: 6. The CDR3 has 15 amino acids. The CDR3 bases are TGTGCCAGCAGCTTAGAAGGCCAGGGGGGCTATGGCTACACCTTC. This codes for CASSLEGQGGYGYTF.

This sequence joins TRBV12-3 or TRBV12-4 and TRBJ2-1; 7 bases agree with TRBD2. With V trimmed by 7 bases and J by 4 bases, 10 bases remained unmatched. The CDR3 length is 15 residues. The CDR3 spells CASTMGRDLYNEQFF. CDR3 DNA sequence: TGTGCCAGCACCATGGGGAGGGACCTTTACAATGAGCAGTTCTTC.

This clonotype was seen a few times. CDR3: CASSQPGSASEAFF. In DNA form, the CDR3 reads TGTGCCAGCAGCCAGCCTGGGTCGGCGTCTGAAGCTTTCTTT. The chain joins TRBV3-1 to TRBJ1-1; no clear D. This CDR3 is built from 14 residues. Deletions cut 3 bases from V and 6 bases from J, with 14 bases between. Germline CDR1 LGHDT, CDR2 YNNKEL (reference sequence).